The rows below give T cell receptor beta chains drawn from one sample of a study of T cell responses to AZD1222 COVID-19 vaccine. Clones were read by immunoSEQ multiplex PCR, and TCRdb kept only the in-frame ones, dropping some. In the table there are some 130,000 clones, about nine tenths of which are singletons. The specimen was peripheral blood, collected on day 0 of AZD1222 vaccination. The receptors were sampled from an adult in good health. The CDR3 runs from the conserved cysteine through the conserved F or W. The order of the fields is clone size, V gene, D gene, J gene, CDR3 DNA, CDR3 protein. A D gene is named only where the DNA matches it firmly. Clone size is not always given. Where it is, it says once, few, many or a class for expanded clones.

abundance: .
v_gene: TRBV15
d_gene: .
j_gene: TRBJ1-5
CDR3nt: TGTGCCACCAGCCTCTCGTTGACCGGGACAAAGCAGATTTTT
CDR3aa: CATSLSLTGTKQIF

abundance: .
v_gene: TRBV28
d_gene: .
j_gene: TRBJ1-1
CDR3nt: TGTGCCAGCAGTTTAAACAGGGTGGCTGAAGCTTTCTTT
CDR3aa: CASSLNRVAEAFF

abundance: .
v_gene: TRBV9
d_gene: .
j_gene: TRBJ1-6
CDR3nt: TGTGCCAGCAGCGTAGGGGTCCCAAATTCACCCCTCCACTTT
CDR3aa: CASSVGVPNSPLHF

abundance: .
v_gene: TRBV2
d_gene: .
j_gene: TRBJ2-3
CDR3nt: TGTGCCAGCAGTGAAAAAGGCCCTATGAATGAAGATACGCAGTATTTT
CDR3aa: CASSEKGPMNEDTQYF

abundance: .
v_gene: TRBV6-6
d_gene: TRBD1
j_gene: TRBJ1-1
CDR3nt: TGTGCCAGCAGGCTGACAGGGGCGGCCACTGAAGCTTTCTTT
CDR3aa: CASRLTGAATEAFF

abundance: .
v_gene: TRBV4-1
d_gene: TRBD1
j_gene: TRBJ1-2
CDR3nt: TGCGCCAGCAGCTACGACAGGGGGAGTAGACGGGCTTACACCTTC
CDR3aa: CASSYDRGSRRAYTF

abundance: .
v_gene: TRBV28
d_gene: .
j_gene: TRBJ1-5
CDR3nt: TGTGCCAGCAGTTTCGTCGCGGGGGGGAATAGCAATCAGCCCCAGCATTTT
CDR3aa: CASSFVAGGNSNQPQHF

abundance: .
v_gene: TRBV13
d_gene: .
j_gene: TRBJ2-1
CDR3nt: TGTGCCAGCAGCTTGTCGCCAACCGCCAACAATGAGCAGTTCTTC
CDR3aa: CASSLSPTANNEQFF

abundance: .
v_gene: TRBV18
d_gene: TRBD1
j_gene: TRBJ1-5
CDR3nt: TGTGCCAGCTCACCTAAAGACAGGGAAGGCCAGCCCCAGCATTTT
CDR3aa: CASSPKDREGQPQHF

abundance: once
v_gene: TRBV2
d_gene: .
j_gene: TRBJ1-5
CDR3nt: TGTGCCAGCAGTGAAGGGGGGGCAGGCAATCAGCCCCAGCATTTT
CDR3aa: CASSEGGAGNQPQHF

abundance: .
v_gene: TRBV7-2
d_gene: TRBD1
j_gene: TRBJ1-1
CDR3nt: TGTGCCAGCAGCTCGACAGGGATACCGAACACTGAAGCTTTCTTT
CDR3aa: CASSSTGIPNTEAFF

abundance: .
v_gene: TRBV4-3
d_gene: .
j_gene: TRBJ2-7
CDR3nt: TGCGCCAGCAGCCTGGTACTGGGGACGAGCTCCTACGAGCAGTACTTC
CDR3aa: CASSLVLGTSSYEQYF

abundance: few
v_gene: TRBV7-8
d_gene: .
j_gene: TRBJ2-3
CDR3nt: TGTGCCAGCAGCCCCAGGGAGCAAGATACGCAGTATTTT
CDR3aa: CASSPREQDTQYF

abundance: .
v_gene: TRBV28
d_gene: .
j_gene: TRBJ1-2
CDR3nt: TGTGCCAGCAGTCGCGGGCCGCAGGGGAGCGATGGCTACACCTTC
CDR3aa: CASSRGPQGSDGYTF

abundance: .
v_gene: TRBV7-2
d_gene: .
j_gene: TRBJ1-2
CDR3nt: TGTGCCAGCAGCCCTCGGACGGCTTTTAACAGTGGCTATGGCTACACCTTC
CDR3aa: CASSPRTAFNSGYGYTF

abundance: .
v_gene: TRBV9
d_gene: TRBD1
j_gene: TRBJ1-1
CDR3nt: TGTGCCAGCAGCGAGGGGGCAGGGCGTTTGAACACTGAAGCTTTCTTT
CDR3aa: CASSEGAGRLNTEAFF

abundance: .
v_gene: TRBV27
d_gene: TRBD1
j_gene: TRBJ2-2
CDR3nt: TGTGCCAGCAGTCTAGAGGGGACAGGGAGGTCCGGGGAGCTGTTTTTT
CDR3aa: CASSLEGTGRSGELFF